Detailed here is one T cell receptor (beta chain). The data stem from a study of blood T cell repertoires in COVID-19. The overall study: From the United States, Italy and Spain came samples of acute and convalescent COVID-19. PBMCs, B-cell-depleted T cells, or T cells were the source of the cDNA or gDNA that made up the material.

Looked up from germline, CDR1 is MNHEY and CDR2 is SMNVEV (reference sequence). Trimming took 5 bases from V and 2 from J, leaving 17 bases between them. The CDR3 spans 16 residues. Original processing notes: Quantification of nucleated cells was approximated via reference gene primer amplification. The table came from immunoSEQ multiplex PCR; TCRdb's copy has only in-frame clones and leaves some out. V and J calls plus clone size are reproduced from that table; the DNA served to infer D and trimming. The sample includes roughly 190,000 clones, around nine tenths of them seen just once. This clonotype was sampled from a man over 45 with acute or convalescent COVID-19. The sequenced sample consisted of peripheral blood. The chain combines TRBV27 with TRBJ2-3; weak D call: TRBD2 (7 bases). CDR3 loop: CASSPRGGGNTDTQYF. For the CDR3, the DNA is TGTGCCAGCAGTCCCAGAGGGGGGGGCAACACAGATACGCAGTATTTT.